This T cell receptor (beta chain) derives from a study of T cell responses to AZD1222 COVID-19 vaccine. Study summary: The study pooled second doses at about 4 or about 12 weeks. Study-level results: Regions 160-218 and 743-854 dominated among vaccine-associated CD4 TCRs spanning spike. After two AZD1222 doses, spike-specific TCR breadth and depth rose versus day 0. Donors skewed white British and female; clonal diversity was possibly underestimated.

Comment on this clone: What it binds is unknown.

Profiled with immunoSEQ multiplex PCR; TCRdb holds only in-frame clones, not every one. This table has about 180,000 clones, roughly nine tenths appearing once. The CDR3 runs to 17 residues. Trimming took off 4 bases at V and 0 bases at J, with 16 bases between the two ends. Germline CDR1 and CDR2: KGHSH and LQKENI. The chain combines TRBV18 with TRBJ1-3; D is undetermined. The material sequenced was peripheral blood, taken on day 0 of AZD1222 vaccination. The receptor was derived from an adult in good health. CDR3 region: CASSQAKVQLSGNTIYF. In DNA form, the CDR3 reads TGTGCCAGCTCACAGGCCAAGGTACAACTCTCTGGAAACACCATATATTTT. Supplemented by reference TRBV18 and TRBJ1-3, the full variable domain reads NAGVMQNPRHLVRRRGQEARLRCSPMKGHSHVYWYRQLPEEGLKFMVYLQKENIIDESGMPKERFSAEFPKEGPSILRIQQVVRGDSAAYFCASSQAKVQLSGNTIYFGEGSWLTVV.